This entry concerns a single TCR beta chain. Its specificity is unknown. The donor population consisted of healthy HIV-negative adults with no recent acute infections or vaccinations. The data belong to a study of shared clonotypes between healthy human individuals. Repertoires were generated with immunoSEQ multiplex PCR, while TCRdb's copy carries only in-frame clones and drops some. Among millions of clones, 85% to 95% were seen once, and the ten largest hold 0.11% to 0.15%. Points from the study as a whole: Relative to their counterparts shared across all four donors, non-shared clonotypes exhibited diminished generation probabilities. Sampling used blood alone; tissue repertoires probably differ.

The CDR3 runs 16 residues. Between the trimmed V and J ends, which lost 4 bases and 0 bases, there was a span of 11 bases. Per germline, CDR1 SGHRS and CDR2 YFSETQ. Sequencing was carried out using naive CD4+ T cells sorted from blood. Subset of the sample: CD45RA+ positively selected. The chain employs TRBV5-1 and TRBJ2-6; D call uncertain. The receptor comes from a man between 18 and 35 years old in good health. CDR3 in amino acids: CASSSTAGSGANVLTF. CDR3 bases: TGCGCCAGCAGCAGCACAGCTGGCTCTGGGGCCAACGTCCTGACTTTC.